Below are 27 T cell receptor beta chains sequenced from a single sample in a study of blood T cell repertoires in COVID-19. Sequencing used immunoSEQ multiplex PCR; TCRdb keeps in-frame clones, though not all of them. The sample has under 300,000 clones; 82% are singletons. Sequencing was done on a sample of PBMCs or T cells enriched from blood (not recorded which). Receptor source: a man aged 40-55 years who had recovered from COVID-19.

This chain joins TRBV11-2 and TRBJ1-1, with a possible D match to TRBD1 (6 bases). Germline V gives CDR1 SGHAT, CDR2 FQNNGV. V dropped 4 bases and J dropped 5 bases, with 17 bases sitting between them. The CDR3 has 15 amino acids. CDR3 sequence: CASSSTTQGWTEAFF. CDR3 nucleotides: TGTGCCAGCAGCTCGACTACCCAGGGGTGGACTGAAGCTTTCTTT.

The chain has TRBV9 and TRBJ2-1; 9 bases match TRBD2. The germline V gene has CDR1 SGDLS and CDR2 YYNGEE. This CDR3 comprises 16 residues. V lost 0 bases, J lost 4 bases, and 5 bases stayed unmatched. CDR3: CASSVGASGDYNEQFF. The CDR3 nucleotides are TGTGCCAGCAGCGTAGGTGCTAGCGGGGATTACAATGAGCAGTTCTTC.

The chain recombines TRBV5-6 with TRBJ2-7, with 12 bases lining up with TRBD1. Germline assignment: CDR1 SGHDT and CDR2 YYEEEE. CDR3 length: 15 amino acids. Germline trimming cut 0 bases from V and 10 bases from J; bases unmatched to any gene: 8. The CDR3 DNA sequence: TGTGCCAGCAGCTTGGTGGGGACAGGGGGCTCCAGTCAGTACTTC. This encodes CASSLVGTGGSSQYF.

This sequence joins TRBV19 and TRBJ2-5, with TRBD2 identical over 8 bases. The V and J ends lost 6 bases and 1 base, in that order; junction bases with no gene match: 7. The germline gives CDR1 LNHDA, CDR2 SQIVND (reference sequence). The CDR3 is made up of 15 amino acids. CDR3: CASRRKSGGQETQYF. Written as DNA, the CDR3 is TGTGCCAGTAGACGAAAGAGCGGGGGCCAAGAGACCCAGTACTTC.

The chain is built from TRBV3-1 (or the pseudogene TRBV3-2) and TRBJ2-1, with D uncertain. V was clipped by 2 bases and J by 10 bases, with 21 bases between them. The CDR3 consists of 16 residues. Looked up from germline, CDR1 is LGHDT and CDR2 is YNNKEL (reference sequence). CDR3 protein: CASSQSSLPARDEQFF. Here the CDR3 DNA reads TGTGCCAGCAGCCAAAGTTCCCTCCCCGCTAGAGACGAGCAGTTCTTC.

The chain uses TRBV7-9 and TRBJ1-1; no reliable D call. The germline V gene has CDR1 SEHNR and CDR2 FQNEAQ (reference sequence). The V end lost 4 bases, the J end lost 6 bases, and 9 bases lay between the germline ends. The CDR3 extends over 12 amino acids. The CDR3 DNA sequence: TGTGCCAGCAGCTCAGTCGTGGCTGAAGCTTTCTTT. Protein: CASSSVVAEAFF. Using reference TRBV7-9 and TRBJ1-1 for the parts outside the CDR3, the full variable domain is DTGVSQNPRHKITKRGQNVTFRCDPISEHNRLYWYRQTLGQGPEFLTYFQNEAQLEKSRLLSDRFSAERPKGSFSTLEIQRTEQGDSAMYLCASSSVVAEAFFGQGTRLTVV.

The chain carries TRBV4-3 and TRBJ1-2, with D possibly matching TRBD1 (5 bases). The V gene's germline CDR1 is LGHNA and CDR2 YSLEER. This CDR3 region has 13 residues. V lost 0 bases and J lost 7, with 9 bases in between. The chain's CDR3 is CASSQEEGVGYTF. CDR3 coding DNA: TGCGCCAGCAGCCAAGAGGAAGGGGTTGGCTACACCTTC.

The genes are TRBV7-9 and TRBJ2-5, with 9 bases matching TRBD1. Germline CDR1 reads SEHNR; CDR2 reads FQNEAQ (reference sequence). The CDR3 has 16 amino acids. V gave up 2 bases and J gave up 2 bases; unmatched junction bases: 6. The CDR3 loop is CASSLYGDRAQETQYF. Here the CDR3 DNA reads TGTGCCAGCAGCTTATATGGGGACAGGGCGCAAGAGACCCAGTACTTC.

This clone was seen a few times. For the CDR3, the DNA is TGTGCCAGCAGCTCTTGGGTGGGGACAGGGTATAATTCACCCCTCCACTTT. Translation: CASSSWVGTGYNSPLHF. The V and J genes are TRBV28 and TRBJ1-6; 9 bases agree with TRBD1. In germline, CDR1 is MDHEN, CDR2 SYDVKM. The CDR3 contains 17 residues. V lost 6 bases and J lost 4; bases outside the gene matches: 10.

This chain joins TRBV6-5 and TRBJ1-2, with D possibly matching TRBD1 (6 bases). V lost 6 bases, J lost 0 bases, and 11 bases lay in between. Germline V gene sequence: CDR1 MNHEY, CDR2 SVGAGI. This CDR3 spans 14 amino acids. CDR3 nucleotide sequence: TGTGCCAGCAGCCAGGGGAGTTCTAACTATGGCTACACCTTC. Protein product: CASSQGSSNYGYTF.

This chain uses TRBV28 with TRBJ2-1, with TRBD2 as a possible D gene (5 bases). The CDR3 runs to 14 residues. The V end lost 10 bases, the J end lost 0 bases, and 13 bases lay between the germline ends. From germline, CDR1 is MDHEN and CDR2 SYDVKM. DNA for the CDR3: TGTGCCACCTTCTTAGGGAGCTCCTACAATGAGCAGTTCTTC. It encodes CATFLGSSYNEQFF.

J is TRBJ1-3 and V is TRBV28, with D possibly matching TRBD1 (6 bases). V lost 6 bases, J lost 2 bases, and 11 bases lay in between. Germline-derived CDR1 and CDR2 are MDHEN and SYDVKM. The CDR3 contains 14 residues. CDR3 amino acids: CASRQGITGNTIYF. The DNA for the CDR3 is TGTGCCAGCAGGCAGGGGATAACTGGAAACACCATATATTTT.

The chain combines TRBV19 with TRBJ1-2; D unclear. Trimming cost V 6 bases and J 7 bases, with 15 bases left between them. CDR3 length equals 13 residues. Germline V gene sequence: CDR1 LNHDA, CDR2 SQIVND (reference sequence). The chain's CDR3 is CASSQAGYLGYTF. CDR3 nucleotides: TGTGCCAGTAGCCAGGCGGGGTACCTTGGCTACACCTTC.

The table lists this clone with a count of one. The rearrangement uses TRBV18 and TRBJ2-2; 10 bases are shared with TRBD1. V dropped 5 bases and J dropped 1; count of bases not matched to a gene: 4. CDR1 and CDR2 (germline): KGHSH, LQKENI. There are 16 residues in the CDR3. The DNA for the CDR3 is TGTGCCAGCTCAAAGACAGGGGGCCTGAACACCGGGGAGCTGTTTTTT. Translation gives CASSKTGGLNTGELFF.

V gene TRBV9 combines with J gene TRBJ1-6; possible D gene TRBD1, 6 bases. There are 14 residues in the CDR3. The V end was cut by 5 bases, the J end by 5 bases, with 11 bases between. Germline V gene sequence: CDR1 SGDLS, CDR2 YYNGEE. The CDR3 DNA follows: TGTGCCAGCAGTACCTCAGGGGATAATTCACCCCTCCACTTT. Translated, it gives CASSTSGDNSPLHF.

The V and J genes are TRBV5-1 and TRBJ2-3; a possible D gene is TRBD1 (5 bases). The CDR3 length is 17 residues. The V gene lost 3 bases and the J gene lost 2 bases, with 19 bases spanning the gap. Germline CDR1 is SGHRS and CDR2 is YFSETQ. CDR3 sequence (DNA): TGCGCCAGCAGCTCCTCCCCGACCGTAGGGGCCACAGATACGCAGTATTTT. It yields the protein CASSSSPTVGATDTQYF.

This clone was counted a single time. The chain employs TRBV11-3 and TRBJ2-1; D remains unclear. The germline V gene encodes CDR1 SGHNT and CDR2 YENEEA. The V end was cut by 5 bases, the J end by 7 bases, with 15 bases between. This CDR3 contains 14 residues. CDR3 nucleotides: TGTGCCAGCAGCCCGGCTCTCCCCGGGAATGAGCAGTTCTTC. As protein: CASSPALPGNEQFF.

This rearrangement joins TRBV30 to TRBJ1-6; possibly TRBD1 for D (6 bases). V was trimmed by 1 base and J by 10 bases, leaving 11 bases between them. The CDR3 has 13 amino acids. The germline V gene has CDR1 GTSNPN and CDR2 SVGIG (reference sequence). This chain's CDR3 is CAWSGDIESPLHF. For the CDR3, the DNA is TGTGCCTGGAGTGGGGACATCGAATCACCCCTCCACTTT.

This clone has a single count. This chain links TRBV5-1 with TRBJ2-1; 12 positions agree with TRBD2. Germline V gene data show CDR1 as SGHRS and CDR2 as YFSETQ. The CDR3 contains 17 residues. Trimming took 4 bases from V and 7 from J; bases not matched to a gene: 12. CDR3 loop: CASSPADGLAGLNEQFF. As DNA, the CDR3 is TGCGCCAGCAGCCCTGCGGACGGACTAGCGGGGCTTAATGAGCAGTTCTTC.

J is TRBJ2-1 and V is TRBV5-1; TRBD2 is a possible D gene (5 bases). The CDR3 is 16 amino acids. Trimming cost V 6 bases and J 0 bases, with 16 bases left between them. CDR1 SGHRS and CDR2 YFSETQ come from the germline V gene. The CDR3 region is CASTHLATGSYNEQFF. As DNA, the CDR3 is TGCGCCAGCACCCACCTAGCCACTGGCTCCTACAATGAGCAGTTCTTC.

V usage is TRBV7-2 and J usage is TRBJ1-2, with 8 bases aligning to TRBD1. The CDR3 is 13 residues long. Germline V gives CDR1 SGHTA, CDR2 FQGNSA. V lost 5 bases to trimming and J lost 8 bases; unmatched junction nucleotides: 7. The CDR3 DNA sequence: TGTGCCAGCAGCGGAGGACAGGGCCGGGGCTACACCTTC. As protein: CASSGGQGRGYTF.

The CDR3 protein is CASSQDPQGAWGYTF. The DNA of the CDR3 is TGTGCCAGCAGCCAAGACCCACAGGGGGCTTGGGGCTACACCTTC. The chain has TRBV3-1 (or the pseudogene TRBV3-2) and TRBJ1-2; 9 positions match TRBD1. V gave up 0 bases and J gave up 8 bases; unmatched junction bases: 7. Germline V lookup: CDR1 LGHDT, CDR2 YNNKEL (reference sequence). The CDR3 runs 15 residues.

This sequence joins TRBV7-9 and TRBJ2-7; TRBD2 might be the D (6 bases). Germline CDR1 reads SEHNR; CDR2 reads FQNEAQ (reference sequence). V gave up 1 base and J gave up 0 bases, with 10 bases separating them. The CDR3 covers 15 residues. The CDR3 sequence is CASSLVRGGSYEQYF. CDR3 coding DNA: TGTGCCAGCAGCTTAGTTCGGGGAGGCTCCTACGAGCAGTACTTC.

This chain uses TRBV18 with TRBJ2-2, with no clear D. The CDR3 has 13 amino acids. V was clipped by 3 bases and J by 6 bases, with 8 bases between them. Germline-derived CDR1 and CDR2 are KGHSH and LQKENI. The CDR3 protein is CASSPLDSGELFF. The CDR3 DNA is TGTGCCAGCTCACCCCTAGACTCCGGGGAGCTGTTTTTT.

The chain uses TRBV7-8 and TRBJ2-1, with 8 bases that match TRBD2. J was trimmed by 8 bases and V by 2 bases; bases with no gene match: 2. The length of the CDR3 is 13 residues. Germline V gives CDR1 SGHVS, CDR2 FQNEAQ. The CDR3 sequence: CASSLSGGDEQFF. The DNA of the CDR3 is TGTGCCAGCAGCTTAAGCGGGGGAGATGAGCAGTTCTTC.

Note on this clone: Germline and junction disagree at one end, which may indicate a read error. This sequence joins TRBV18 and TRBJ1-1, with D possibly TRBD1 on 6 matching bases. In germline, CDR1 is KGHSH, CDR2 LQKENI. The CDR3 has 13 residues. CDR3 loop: CASSPTGNSEAFF. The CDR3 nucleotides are TGTGCCAGCTCACCAACAGGGAACAGTGAAGCTTTCTTT.

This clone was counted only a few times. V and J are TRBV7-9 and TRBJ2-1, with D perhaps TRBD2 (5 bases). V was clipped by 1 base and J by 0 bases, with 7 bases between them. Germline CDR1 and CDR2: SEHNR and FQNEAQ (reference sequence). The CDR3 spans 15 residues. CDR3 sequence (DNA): TGTGCCAGCAGCTTAGGAGGAGGCTCCTACAATGAGCAGTTCTTC. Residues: CASSLGGGSYNEQFF. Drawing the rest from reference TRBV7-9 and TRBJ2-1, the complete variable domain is DTGVSQNPRHKITKRGQNVTFRCDPISEHNRLYWYRQTLGQGPEFLTYFQNEAQLEKSRLLSDRFSAERPKGSFSTLEIQRTEQGDSAMYLCASSLGGGSYNEQFFGPGTRLTVL.